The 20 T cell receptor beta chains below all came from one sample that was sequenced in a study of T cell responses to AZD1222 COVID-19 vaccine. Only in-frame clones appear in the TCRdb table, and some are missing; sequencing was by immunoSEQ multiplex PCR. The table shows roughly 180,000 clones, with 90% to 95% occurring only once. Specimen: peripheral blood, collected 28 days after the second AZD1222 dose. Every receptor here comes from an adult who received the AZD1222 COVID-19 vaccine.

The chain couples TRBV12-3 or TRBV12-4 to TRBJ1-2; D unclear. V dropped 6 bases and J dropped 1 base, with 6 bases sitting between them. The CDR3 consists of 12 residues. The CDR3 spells CASSLDNYGYTF. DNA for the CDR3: TGTGCCAGCAGCCTGGATAACTATGGCTACACCTTC.

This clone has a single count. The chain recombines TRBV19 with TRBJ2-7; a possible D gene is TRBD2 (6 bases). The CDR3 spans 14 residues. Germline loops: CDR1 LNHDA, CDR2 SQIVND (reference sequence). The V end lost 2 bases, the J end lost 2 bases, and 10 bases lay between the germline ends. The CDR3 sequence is CASSIWEAPYEQYF. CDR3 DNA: TGTGCCAGTAGTATATGGGAGGCTCCCTACGAGCAGTACTTC.

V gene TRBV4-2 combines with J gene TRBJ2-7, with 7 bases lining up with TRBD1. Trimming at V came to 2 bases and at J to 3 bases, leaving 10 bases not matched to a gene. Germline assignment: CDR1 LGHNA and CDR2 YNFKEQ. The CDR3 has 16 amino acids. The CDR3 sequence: CASSQKGDSFNYEQYF. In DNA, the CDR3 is TGTGCCAGCAGCCAAAAGGGGGACAGCTTTAACTACGAGCAGTACTTC.

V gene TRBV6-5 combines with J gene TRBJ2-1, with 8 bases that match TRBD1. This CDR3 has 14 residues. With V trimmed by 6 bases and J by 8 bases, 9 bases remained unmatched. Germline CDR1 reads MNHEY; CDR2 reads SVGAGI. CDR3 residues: CASSLDRDGDEQFF. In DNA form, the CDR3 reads TGTGCCAGCAGCTTGGACAGGGACGGCGATGAGCAGTTCTTC.

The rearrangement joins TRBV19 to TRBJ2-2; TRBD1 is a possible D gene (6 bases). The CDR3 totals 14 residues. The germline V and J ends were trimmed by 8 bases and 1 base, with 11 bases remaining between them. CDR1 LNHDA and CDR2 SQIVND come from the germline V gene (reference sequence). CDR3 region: CASARGQNTGELFF. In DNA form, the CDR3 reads TGTGCCAGTGCAAGGGGACAGAACACCGGGGAGCTGTTTTTT.

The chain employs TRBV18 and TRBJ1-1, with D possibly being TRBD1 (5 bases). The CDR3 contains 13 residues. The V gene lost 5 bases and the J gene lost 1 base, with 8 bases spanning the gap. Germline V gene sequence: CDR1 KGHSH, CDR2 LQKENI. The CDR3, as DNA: TGTGCCAGCTCAAGGGACTGGAACACTGAAGCTTTCTTT. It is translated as CASSRDWNTEAFF.

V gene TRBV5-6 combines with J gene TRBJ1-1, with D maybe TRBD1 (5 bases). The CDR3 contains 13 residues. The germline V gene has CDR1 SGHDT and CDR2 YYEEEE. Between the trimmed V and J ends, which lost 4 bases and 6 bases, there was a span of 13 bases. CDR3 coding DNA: TGTGCCAGCAGCGCCGACAGACTCCCTGAAGCTTTCTTT. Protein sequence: CASSADRLPEAFF.

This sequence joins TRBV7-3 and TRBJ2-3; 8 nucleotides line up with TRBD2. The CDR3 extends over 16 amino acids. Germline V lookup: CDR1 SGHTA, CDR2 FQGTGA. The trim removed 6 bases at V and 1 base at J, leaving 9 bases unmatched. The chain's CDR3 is CASSSPGLGGTDTQYF. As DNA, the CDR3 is TGTGCCAGCAGTTCCCCGGGACTAGGAGGCACAGATACGCAGTATTTT.

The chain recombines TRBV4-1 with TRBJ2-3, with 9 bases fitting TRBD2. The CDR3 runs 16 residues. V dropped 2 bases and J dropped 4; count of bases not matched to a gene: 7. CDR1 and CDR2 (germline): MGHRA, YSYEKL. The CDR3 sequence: CASSQLAGIPPDTQYF. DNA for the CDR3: TGCGCCAGCAGCCAACTAGCGGGAATTCCCCCAGATACGCAGTATTTT.

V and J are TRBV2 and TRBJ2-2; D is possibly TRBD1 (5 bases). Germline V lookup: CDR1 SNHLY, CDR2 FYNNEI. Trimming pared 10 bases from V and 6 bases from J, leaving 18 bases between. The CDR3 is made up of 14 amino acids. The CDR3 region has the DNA TGTGCCAAGAAGACCCAGGGCTCCGCCGGGGAGCTGTTTTTT. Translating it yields CAKKTQGSAGELFF.

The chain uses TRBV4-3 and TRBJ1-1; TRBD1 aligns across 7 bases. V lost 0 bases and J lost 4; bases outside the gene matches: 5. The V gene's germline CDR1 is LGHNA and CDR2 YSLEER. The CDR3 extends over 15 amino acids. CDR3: CASSQDRGQITEAFF. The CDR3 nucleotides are TGCGCCAGCAGCCAAGATCGGGGACAGATCACTGAAGCTTTCTTT.

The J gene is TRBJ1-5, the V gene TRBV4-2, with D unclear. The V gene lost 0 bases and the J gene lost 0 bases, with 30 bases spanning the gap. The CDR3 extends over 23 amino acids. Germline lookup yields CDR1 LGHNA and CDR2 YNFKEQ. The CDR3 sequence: CASSQDWPNSPPGSIVSNQPQHF. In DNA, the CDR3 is TGTGCCAGCAGCCAAGATTGGCCGAACTCCCCCCCGGGAAGTATAGTTAGCAATCAGCCCCAGCATTTT.

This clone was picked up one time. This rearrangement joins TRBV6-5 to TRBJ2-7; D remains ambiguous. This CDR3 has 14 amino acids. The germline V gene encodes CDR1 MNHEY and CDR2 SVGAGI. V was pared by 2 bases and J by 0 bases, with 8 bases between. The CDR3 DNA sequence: TGTGCCAGCAGTTACGTAGACGGCTCCTACGAGCAGTACTTC. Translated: CASSYVDGSYEQYF.

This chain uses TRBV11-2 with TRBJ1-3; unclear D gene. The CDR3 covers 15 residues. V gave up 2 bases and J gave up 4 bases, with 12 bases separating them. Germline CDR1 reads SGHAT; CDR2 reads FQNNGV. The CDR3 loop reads CASSLSIEMGNTIYF. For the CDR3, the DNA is TGTGCCAGCAGCTTATCAATAGAGATGGGAAACACCATATATTTT.

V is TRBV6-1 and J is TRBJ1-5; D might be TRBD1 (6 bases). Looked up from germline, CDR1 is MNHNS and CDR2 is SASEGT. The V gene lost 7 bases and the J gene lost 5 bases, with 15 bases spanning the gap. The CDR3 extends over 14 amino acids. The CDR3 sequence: CASTSHRADQPQHF. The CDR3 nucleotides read TGTGCCAGCACCTCTCACAGGGCGGATCAGCCCCAGCATTTT.

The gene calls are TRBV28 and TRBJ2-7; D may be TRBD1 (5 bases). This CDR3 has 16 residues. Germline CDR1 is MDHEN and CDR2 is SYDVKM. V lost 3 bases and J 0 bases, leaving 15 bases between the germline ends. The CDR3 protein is CASSLEPDSYSYEQYF. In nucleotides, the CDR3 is TGTGCCAGCAGTTTGGAACCAGACAGTTACTCCTACGAGCAGTACTTC. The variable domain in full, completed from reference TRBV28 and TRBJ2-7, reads DVKVTQSSRYLVKRTGEKVFLECVQDMDHENMFWYRQDPGLGLRLIYFSYDVKMKEKGDIPEGYSVSREKKERFSLILESASTNQTSMYLCASSLEPDSYSYEQYFGPGTRLTVT.

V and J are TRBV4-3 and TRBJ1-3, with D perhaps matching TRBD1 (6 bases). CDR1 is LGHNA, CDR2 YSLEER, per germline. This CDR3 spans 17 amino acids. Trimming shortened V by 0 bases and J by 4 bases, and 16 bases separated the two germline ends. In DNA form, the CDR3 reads TGCGCCAGCAGCCAAGATCCCCGGGGGGCCGGAGGAAACACCATATATTTT. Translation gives CASSQDPRGAGGNTIYF.

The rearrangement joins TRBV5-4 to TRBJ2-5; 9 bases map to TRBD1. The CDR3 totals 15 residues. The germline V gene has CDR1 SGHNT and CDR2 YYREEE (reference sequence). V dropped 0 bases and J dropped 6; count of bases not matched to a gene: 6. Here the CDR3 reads CASSLGQGGWQTQYF. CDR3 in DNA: TGTGCCAGCAGCTTGGGACAGGGGGGGTGGCAGACCCAGTACTTC.

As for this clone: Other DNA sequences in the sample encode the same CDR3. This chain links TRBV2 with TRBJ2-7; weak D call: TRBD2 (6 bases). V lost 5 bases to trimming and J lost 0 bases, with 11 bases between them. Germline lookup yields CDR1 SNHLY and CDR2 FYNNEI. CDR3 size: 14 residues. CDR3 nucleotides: TGTGCCAGCAGTTCCGGGACTCTCTCCTACGAGCAGTACTTC. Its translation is CASSSGTLSYEQYF.

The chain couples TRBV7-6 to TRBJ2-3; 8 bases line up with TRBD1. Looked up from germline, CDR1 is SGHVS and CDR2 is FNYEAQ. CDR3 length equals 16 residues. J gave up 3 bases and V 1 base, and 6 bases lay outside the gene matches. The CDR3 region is CASSLGTGLGTDTQYF. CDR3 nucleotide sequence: TGTGCCAGCAGCTTAGGGACAGGGTTGGGAACAGATACGCAGTATTTT.